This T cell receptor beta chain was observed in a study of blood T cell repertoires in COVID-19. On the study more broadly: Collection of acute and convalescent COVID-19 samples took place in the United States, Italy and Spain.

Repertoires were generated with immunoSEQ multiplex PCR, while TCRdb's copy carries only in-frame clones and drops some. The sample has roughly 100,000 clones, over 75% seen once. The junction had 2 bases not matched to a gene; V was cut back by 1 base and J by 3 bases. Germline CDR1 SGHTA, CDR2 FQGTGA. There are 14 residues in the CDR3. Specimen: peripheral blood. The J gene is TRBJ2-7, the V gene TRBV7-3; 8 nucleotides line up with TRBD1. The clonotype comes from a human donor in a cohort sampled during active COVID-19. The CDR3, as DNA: TGTGCCAGCAGCTTAAAAGGACAGGGCTACGAGCAGTACTTC. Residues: CASSLKGQGYEQYF.